The clone carrying this T cell receptor beta chain was counted only a few times. The antigen is undetermined. Purity above 98% was achieved in all sorted populations. The CDR3 is 15 residues long. V gave up 4 bases and J gave up 9 bases; unmatched junction bases: 12. Germline V gene data show CDR1 as MGHRA and CDR2 as YSYEKL. What was sequenced were expressed TCRB transcripts, since all of the isolated RNA had been reverse transcribed. Measured with immunoSEQ multiplex PCR; TCRdb has only the in-frame clones, and not every one. The data hold around 140,000 clones, with 7% to 10% observed a single time. The data were obtained in a study of beta chain features in type 1 diabetes. Study-level findings and limits: Moderate yet significant TCRB CDR3 shortening was seen in Type 1 diabetes patients in all four CD4+ subsets.

This receptor was taken from a man younger than 45 with type 1 diabetes. V usage is TRBV4-1 and J usage is TRBJ1-2, with 9 positions matching TRBD1. The sequenced material came from central memory CD4+ T cells from blood. The CDR3 spells CASSPGQGFDGSYTF. The CDR3 DNA is TGCGCCAGCAGCCCGGGACAGGGCTTCGATGGGAGCTACACCTTC.